This TCR beta chain originates from a study of blood T cell repertoires in COVID-19. Across the study: T cells, B-cell-depleted T cells, or PBMCs supplied cDNA or gDNA.

CDR3 size: 15 residues. The germline V gene has CDR1 MGHDK and CDR2 SYGVNS. The V end lost 1 base, the J end lost 6 bases, and 15 bases lay between the germline ends. In assigning cohorts, the study relied on participant-reported clinical history. Authors' data handling: Reference gene primer amplification gave nucleated cell count estimates. Assay used: immunoSEQ multiplex PCR; TCRdb lists only in-frame clones, some missing. V, J and clone size were drawn from that table, and D and trimming were deduced from the DNA. The sample yields 230,000 or so clones, more than 80% seen once. The sequenced material came from PBMCs or T cells enriched from blood (not recorded which). The rearrangement joins TRBV25-1 to TRBJ1-1; D might be TRBD1 (5 bases). This clonotype originated in a middle-aged woman with acute COVID-19. The CDR3 sequence is CASSESQGRRSEAFF. CDR3 DNA: TGTGCCAGCAGTGAATCCCAGGGCAGGAGATCTGAAGCTTTCTTT.